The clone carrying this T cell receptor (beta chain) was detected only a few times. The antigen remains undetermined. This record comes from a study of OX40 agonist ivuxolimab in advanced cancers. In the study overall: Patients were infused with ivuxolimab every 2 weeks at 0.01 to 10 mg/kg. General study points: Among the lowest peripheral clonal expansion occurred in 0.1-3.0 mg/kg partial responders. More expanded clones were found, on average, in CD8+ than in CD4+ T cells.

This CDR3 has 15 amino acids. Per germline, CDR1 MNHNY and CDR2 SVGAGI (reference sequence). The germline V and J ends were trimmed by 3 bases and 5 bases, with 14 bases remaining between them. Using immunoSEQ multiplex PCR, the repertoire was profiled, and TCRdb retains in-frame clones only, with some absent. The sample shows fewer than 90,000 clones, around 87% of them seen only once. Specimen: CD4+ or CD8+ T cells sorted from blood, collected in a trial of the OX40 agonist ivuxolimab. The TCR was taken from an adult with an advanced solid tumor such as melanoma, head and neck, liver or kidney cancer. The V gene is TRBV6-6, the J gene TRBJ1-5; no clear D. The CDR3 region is CASSYGKGGDQPQHF. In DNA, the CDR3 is TGTGCCAGCAGTTATGGAAAGGGTGGGGATCAGCCCCAGCATTTT.